This is a list of T cell receptor beta chains from one sample in a study of blood T cell repertoires in COVID-19. Sequencing was performed with immunoSEQ multiplex PCR; in TCRdb, only in-frame clones are kept and a portion is missing. This sample has about 140,000 clones; 65% to 90% occur once, and the top ten carry roughly 10%. Source material: peripheral blood. The receptors were sampled from a man between 60 and 75 years old with active or convalescent COVID-19. The CDR3 runs from the conserved cysteine through the conserved F or W. The D gene is left open where the match is weak. Part of the rows lack a size; the others show once, few, many or a class for expanded clones.

size | D | J | V | DNA | CDR3
NA | NA | TRBJ2-7 | TRBV7-6 | TGTGCCAGCAGCCGAGGACAGGCGGGACCCTACGAGCAGTACTTC | CASSRGQAGPYEQYF
NA | NA | TRBJ1-1 | TRBV11-2 | TGTGCCAGCAGCGTATATTCGGGACAGAACACTGAAGCTTTCTTT | CASSVYSGQNTEAFF
NA | NA | TRBJ1-6 | TRBV27 | TGTGCCAGCAGTTTCGGGGGGGCAAGCATTTCACCCCTCCACTTT | CASSFGGASISPLHF
NA | TRBD1 | TRBJ1-1 | TRBV4-1 | TGCGCCAGCAGCCATACAGGGGCTGGTGAAGCTTTCTTT | CASSHTGAGEAFF
NA | TRBD1 | TRBJ1-5 | TRBV30 | TGTGCCTGGAGTGTAAACAGGGGTTCACAGCCCCAGCATTTT | CAWSVNRGSQPQHF
NA | TRBD1 | TRBJ2-1 | TRBV29-1 | TGCAGCGCCTGGACAGGGCGGCCCCCGCAGTTCTTC | CSAWTGRPPQFF
NA | NA | TRBJ2-7 | TRBV27 | TGTGCCAGCAGTTTCATTGCGAACGCCGCCTACGAGCAGTACTTC | CASSFIANAAYEQYF
NA | NA | TRBJ1-1 | TRBV2 | TGTGCCAGCAGTCGAACAGGGAACACTGAAGCTTTCTTT | CASSRTGNTEAFF
NA | NA | TRBJ1-2 | TRBV6-5 | TGTGCCAGCAGTTACGACAGGCCAAGTACTAACTATGGCTACACCTTC | CASSYDRPSTNYGYTF
NA | TRBD1 | TRBJ1-6 | TRBV30 | TGTGCCTGGAGTGCTGGACAGGGTGATAATTCACCCCTCCACTTT | CAWSAGQGDNSPLHF
NA | TRBD2 | TRBJ2-1 | TRBV7-8 | TGTGCCAGCAGCTTAGGACTAGCGGGGGGAACCTACAATGAGCAGTTCTTC | CASSLGLAGGTYNEQFF
NA | TRBD2 | TRBJ2-1 | TRBV7-2 | TGTGCCAGCAGCTTAAACCTAGCGGGGAGCTCCTACAATGAGCAGTTCTTC | CASSLNLAGSSYNEQFF
NA | NA | TRBJ2-2 | TRBV11-3 | TGTGCCAGCAGCTTAGTAGGGGCCCTGAACACCGGGGAGCTGTTTTTT | CASSLVGALNTGELFF
once | NA | TRBJ1-2 | TRBV3-1/TRBV3-2 | TGTGCCAGCAGCTCCAGGGGCAGAGACTATGGCTACACCTTC | CASSSRGRDYGYTF
NA | TRBD1 | TRBJ2-7 | TRBV4-1 | TGCGCCAGCAGCCACCCCTTATGGGACAGGGGGCGCGAGCAGTACTTC | CASSHPLWDRGREQYF
few | NA | TRBJ1-4 | TRBV5-4 | TGTGCCAGCAGCTTGGCCCAGGGGCCTAATGAAAAACTGTTTTTT | CASSLAQGPNEKLFF
NA | NA | TRBJ1-6 | TRBV7-2 | TGTGCCAGCAGCTTGTCTGTCCAGTATAATTCACCCCTCCACTTT | CASSLSVQYNSPLHF
NA | NA | TRBJ2-1 | TRBV6-5 | TGTGCCAGCCAGCTGCGTAGCTCTCGGGAAAAGCAGTTCTTC | CASQLRSSREKQFF
NA | NA | TRBJ2-5 | TRBV11-3 | TGTGCCAGCAGCTTAGATGGACTACACGCAGAGACCCAGTACTTC | CASSLDGLHAETQYF
NA | NA | TRBJ1-1 | TRBV10-3 | TGTGCCACCCATCCAGCGGGAGGGGGTGAAGCTTTCTTT | CATHPAGGGEAFF
NA | NA | TRBJ2-7 | TRBV7-2 | TGTGCCAGCAAAATGCGGCAGTCTTACGAGCAGTACTTC | CASKMRQSYEQYF
NA | TRBD1 | TRBJ1-5 | TRBV6-1 | TGTGCCAGCAGGGAAAAGACAGGGGGCGAGATTAGCAATCAGCCCCAGCATTTT | CASREKTGGEISNQPQHF
few | TRBD1 | TRBJ2-7 | TRBV5-5 | TGTGCCAGCAGTATAGGGACAGGGGGCTACGAGCAGTACTTC | CASSIGTGGYEQYF
NA | NA | TRBJ1-1 | TRBV6-1 | TGTGCCAGCAGTGAACCCGCGGCCGTTAGGACTGAAGCTTTCTTT | CASSEPAAVRTEAFF
NA | TRBD2 | TRBJ2-5 | TRBV27 | TGTGCCAGCAGGGACCTAGCGGGCCAAGAGACCCAGTACTTC | CASRDLAGQETQYF
NA | NA | TRBJ1-1 | TRBV4-3 | TGCGCCAGCAGCCAAGAAGGAGCGAAAGGTAACACTGAAGCTTTCTTT | CASSQEGAKGNTEAFF
NA | NA | TRBJ2-5 | TRBV29-1 | TGCAGCGTTGAAGGTTCAGGGGTTTTAGGGACCCAGTACTTC | CSVEGSGVLGTQYF